These 18 T cell receptor beta chains came from one sample sequenced in a study of blood T cell repertoires in COVID-19. The repertoire was sequenced with immunoSEQ multiplex PCR; TCRdb's copy has only in-frame clones and lacks some. The table records about 280,000 clones, about four fifths of them present only once. Input material: peripheral blood. Every receptor here comes from a woman in her forties or fifties who had recovered from COVID-19.

The CDR3 loop is CASSWGTGGHYGYTF. CDR3 nucleotide sequence: TGTGCCAGCAGCTGGGGGACAGGGGGCCATTATGGCTACACCTTC. The rearrangement uses TRBV5-4 and TRBJ1-2; the match to TRBD1 covers 12 bases. The CDR3 covers 15 residues. V shed 3 bases and J 5 bases; nucleotides not matched to a gene: 5. Germline CDR1 reads SGHNT; CDR2 reads YYREEE (reference sequence).

The chain employs TRBV28 and TRBJ1-2; 8 bases are shared with TRBD1. The V segment lost 5 bases and the J segment 7 bases; nucleotides outside the gene matches: 9. The CDR3 totals 14 residues. CDR1 MDHEN and CDR2 SYDVKM come from the germline V gene. The CDR3 region has the DNA TGTGCCAGCAGTCCCGGACAGGGTGGAACTGGCTACACCTTC. Translated, it gives CASSPGQGGTGYTF.

V and J are TRBV29-1 and TRBJ2-1; 10 nucleotides match TRBD1. This CDR3 is built from 14 residues. V lost 6 bases, J lost 7 bases, and 9 bases stayed unmatched. The V gene's germline CDR1 is SQVTM and CDR2 ANQGSEA. Here the CDR3 reads CSVPGQGGFNEQFF. The CDR3 DNA reads as TGCAGCGTACCAGGACAGGGGGGATTTAATGAGCAGTTCTTC.

The chain couples TRBV9 to TRBJ2-1, with 7 bases fitting TRBD2. After removal of 0 bases from V and 7 bases from J, the junction contained 10 bases not matched to a gene. Per germline, CDR1 SGDLS and CDR2 YYNGEE. The length of the CDR3 is 16 residues. CDR3 protein: CASSVGRGRLTNEQFF. CDR3 bases: TGTGCCAGCAGCGTAGGGCGGGGGAGACTGACAAATGAGCAGTTCTTC.

This chain uses TRBV29-1 with TRBJ1-2; 7 bases fit TRBD1. From germline, CDR1 is SQVTM and CDR2 ANQGSEA. The CDR3 has 14 amino acids. V shed 1 base, J shed 5 bases, and the junction held 7 bases outside the gene matches. The CDR3 loop is CSVEAGGGAYGYTF. CDR3 coding DNA: TGCAGCGTTGAAGCGGGAGGGGGCGCTTATGGCTACACCTTC.

This clone is a singleton in its sample. V usage is TRBV7-2 and J usage is TRBJ2-5; 10 positions match TRBD2. The CDR3 runs 17 residues. The V and J ends lost 4 bases and 5 bases, in that order; junction bases with no gene match: 13. Germline V gene sequence: CDR1 SGHTA, CDR2 FQGNSA. CDR3 residues: CASSSGALAGVGETQYF. Written as DNA, the CDR3 is TGTGCCAGCAGCTCCGGGGCGCTAGCGGGAGTAGGGGAGACCCAGTACTTC.

The chain combines TRBV4-3 with TRBJ1-4; 9 bases are a match to TRBD1. The CDR3 contains 16 residues. The junction had 6 bases not matched to a gene; V was cut back by 0 bases and J by 7 bases. Germline V CDR1 and CDR2: LGHNA, YSLEER. CDR3 bases: TGCGCCAGCAGCCAAGAAGGGACAGGGCGGGGTGAAAAACTGTTTTTT. Translated: CASSQEGTGRGEKLFF.

The chain has TRBV29-1 and TRBJ1-1; no firm D call. V dropped 7 bases and J dropped 10 bases, with 25 bases sitting between them. This CDR3 spans 14 amino acids. Per the germline V gene, CDR1 is SQVTM and CDR2 is ANQGSEA. CDR3: CSASLRGQSSSAFF. In nucleotides, the CDR3 is TGCAGCGCCTCCCTGCGAGGGCAATCGAGTTCAGCTTTCTTT.

The genes are TRBV11-2 and TRBJ2-5; 9 positions agree with TRBD2. Germline V gene sequence: CDR1 SGHAT, CDR2 FQNNGV. Trimming took 1 base from V and 4 from J; bases not matched to a gene: 7. The length of the CDR3 is 16 residues. In DNA, the CDR3 is TGTGCCAGCAGCTTAGTCGCGCATAGCGGGGGAGAGACCCAGTACTTC. Encoded protein: CASSLVAHSGGETQYF. The whole variable domain, remainder taken from reference TRBV11-2 and TRBJ2-5, is EAGVAQSPRYKIIEKRQSVAFWCNPISGHATLYWYQQILGQGPKLLIQFQNNGVVDDSQLPKDRFSAERLKGVDSTLKIQPAKLEDSAVYLCASSLVAHSGGETQYFGPGTRLLVL.

J is TRBJ2-3 and V is TRBV7-9, with no clear D. V was clipped by 3 bases and J by 0 bases, with 10 bases between them. Germline V gene data show CDR1 as SEHNR and CDR2 as FQNEAQ (reference sequence). This CDR3 comprises 15 residues. The CDR3 bases are TGTGCCAGCAGCTTTTCCTCTTTAAGCACAGATACGCAGTATTTT. The encoded protein is CASSFSSLSTDTQYF.

This clone turned up a few times. This sequence joins TRBV5-1 and TRBJ2-7, with TRBD1 identical over 9 bases. Germline lookup yields CDR1 SGHRS and CDR2 YFSETQ. V dropped 4 bases and J dropped 1; count of bases not matched to a gene: 3. The CDR3 sequence is 14 residues long. The CDR3 DNA is TGCGCCAGCAGCCGGACAGGGGATTCCTACGAGCAGTACTTC. This encodes CASSRTGDSYEQYF. Using reference TRBV5-1 and TRBJ2-7 for the parts outside the CDR3, the full variable domain is KAGVTQTPRYLIKTRGQQVTLSCSPISGHRSVSWYQQTPGQGLQFLFEYFSETQRNKGNFPGRFSGRQFSNSRSEMNVSTLELGDSALYLCASSRTGDSYEQYFGPGTRLTVT.

V and J are TRBV5-4 and TRBJ2-5; 10 bases fit TRBD1. Losses at the gene ends were 0 bases for V and 2 bases for J; bases not matched to a gene: 7. CDR1 is SGHNT and CDR2 is YYREEE in the germline V gene (reference sequence). The CDR3 consists of 17 residues. The CDR3, as DNA: TGTGCCAGCAGCTTGGTCGGGACAGGGGCCAAGCAAGAGACCCAGTACTTC. Translated: CASSLVGTGAKQETQYF. Full variable domain (rest looked up from reference TRBV5-4 and TRBJ2-5): ETGVTQSPTHLIKTRGQQVTLRCSSQSGHNTVSWYQQALGQGPQFIFQYYREEENGRGNFPPRFSGLQFPNYSSELNVNALELDDSALYLCASSLVGTGAKQETQYFGPGTRLLVL.

The chain is built from TRBV14 and TRBJ2-5; a possible D gene is TRBD1 (5 bases). The CDR3 loop spans 12 amino acids. Germline V lookup: CDR1 SGHDN, CDR2 FVKESK. Trimming removed 0 bases from V and 8 bases from J, with 7 bases in between. CDR3 nucleotides: TGTGCCAGCAGCCAAGAAGGGGTAACCCAGTACTTC. It yields the protein CASSQEGVTQYF.

V and J are TRBV12-3 or TRBV12-4 and TRBJ2-7, with a weak D call TRBD1 (5 bases). This CDR3 is 13 amino acids long. Trimming stripped 4 bases from V and 3 bases from J, with 10 bases between. This CDR3 is CASSSSTGYEQYF. The CDR3 nucleotides are TGTGCCAGCAGTTCGAGTACAGGCTACGAGCAGTACTTC.

The chain links TRBV7-8 to TRBJ2-3; 8 bases match TRBD2. J gave up 0 bases and V 5 bases, and 10 bases lay outside the gene matches. CDR3 length equals 17 residues. CDR1 and CDR2 from the germline V gene are SGHVS and FQNEAQ. CDR3 protein: CASSPGRSGSSTDTQYF. The CDR3 coding sequence is TGTGCCAGCAGCCCCGGGAGGAGCGGGAGTAGCACAGATACGCAGTATTTT.

This rearrangement joins TRBV4-3 to TRBJ2-4; 8 bases match TRBD1. Looked up from germline, CDR1 is LGHNA and CDR2 is YSLEER. V gave up 0 bases and J gave up 4 bases; unmatched junction bases: 8. The CDR3 is 17 residues long. In DNA, the CDR3 is TGCGCCAGCAGCCAAGATAGGGGACAGGTTGGGAAAAACATTCAGTACTTC. This encodes CASSQDRGQVGKNIQYF.

The chain carries TRBV5-1 and TRBJ2-3; 12 bases map to TRBD2. Germline V lookup: CDR1 SGHRS, CDR2 YFSETQ. Losses at the gene ends were 0 bases for V and 5 bases for J; bases not matched to a gene: 4. The CDR3 runs to 16 residues. CDR3 DNA: TGCGCCAGCAGCTTGGGACTAGCGGGAGCGATAGATACGCAGTATTTT. The encoded protein is CASSLGLAGAIDTQYF.

This chain uses TRBV5-5 with TRBJ2-5, with TRBD2 identical over 9 bases. This CDR3 comprises 15 residues. The germline V gene encodes CDR1 SGHKS and CDR2 YYEKEE (reference sequence). Trimming removed 2 bases from V and 5 bases from J; junction bases left unmatched: 7. The CDR3 bases are TGTGCCAGCAGCTTTACTAGCGGGTATGTGGAGACCCAGTACTTC. It is translated as CASSFTSGYVETQYF.